Below are 19 T cell receptor beta chains sequenced from a single sample in a study of early T cells in non-severe SARS-CoV-2 infection. TCRdb re-derived calls from the 5' RACE reads in MiXCR, one entry per CDR3 protein. The sample includes roughly 41,000 distinct CDR3 sequences, 4.5% to 7% of them seen just once. The sample taken for sequencing was whole blood. These receptors were collected from an adult who was a healthcare worker with PCR-confirmed SARS-CoV-2 infection or an uninfected control (not recorded which).

Ten or more counts support this clonotype. The chain joins TRBV18 to TRBJ2-1; D could derive from TRBD1 or TRBD2 (6 bases each). The CDR3 contains 17 residues. V lost 2 bases, J lost 5 bases, and 19 bases lay in between. Germline values: CDR1 KGHSH, CDR2 LQKENI. The CDR3 region is CASSPVRAGQFNNEQFF. The CDR3 nucleotides are TGTGCCAGCTCACCAGTTCGCGCGGGACAATTCAACAATGAGCAGTTCTTC. Based on the CDR3 plus reference TRBV18 and TRBJ2-1, the full variable domain is NAGVMQNPRHLVRRRGQEARLRCSPMKGHSHVYWYRQLPEEGLKFMVYLQKENIIDESGMPKERFSAEFPKEGPSILRIQQVVRGDSAAYFCASSPVRAGQFNNEQFFGPGTRLTVL.

This clonotype showed up many times. The J gene is TRBJ2-2, the V gene TRBV9, with D unclear. Trimming pared 3 bases from V and 8 bases from J, leaving 8 bases between. The CDR3 has 12 amino acids. Germline V gene sequence: CDR1 SGDLS, CDR2 YYNGEE. The CDR3 DNA sequence: TGTGCCAGCAGCGGACAAGGGGGGGAGCTGTTTTTT. Its translation: CASSGQGGELFF.

This clonotype was seen ten or more times. V usage is TRBV2 and J usage is TRBJ2-7; maybe TRBD2 (7 bases). The CDR3 has 16 residues. Germline V gene sequence: CDR1 SNHLY, CDR2 FYNNEI. V lost 0 bases and J lost 6, with 18 bases in between. The DNA of the CDR3 is TGTGCCAGCAGTGAAGCAGCACAGGGAGGGGTACTCGAGCAGTACTTC. It encodes CASSEAAQGGVLEQYF.

This clonotype was found many times. This chain links TRBV7-2 with TRBJ2-2; maybe TRBD1 (6 bases). Germline values: CDR1 SGHTA, CDR2 FQGNSA. The CDR3 totals 15 residues. Trimming stripped 6 bases from V and 0 bases from J, with 11 bases between. The CDR3 DNA follows: TGTGCCAGCAGACCACAGGGAGCGAACACCGGGGAGCTGTTTTTT. It translates to CASRPQGANTGELFF.

This clonotype was detected ten times or more. Written as DNA, the CDR3 is TGCGCCAGCAGCTTGGAGGCAGCTACCTACGAGCAGTACTTC. This encodes CASSLEAATYEQYF. This sequence joins TRBV5-1 and TRBJ2-7; D gene ambiguous. V was pared by 0 bases and J by 2 bases, with 9 bases between. CDR3 length: 14 residues. The V gene's germline CDR1 is SGHRS and CDR2 YFSETQ.

This clonotype was recorded at least ten times. CDR3 protein: CASSLGHQNTEAFF. CDR3 DNA: TGTGCCAGCAGCTTAGGACACCAGAACACTGAAGCTTTCTTT. The rearrangement links TRBV7-9 to TRBJ1-1; no clear D. The CDR3 runs to 14 residues. Germline CDR1 and CDR2: SEHNR and FQNEAQ (reference sequence). Between the trimmed V and J ends, which lost 1 base and 1 base, there was a span of 7 bases.

Many counts were recorded for this clonotype. The rearrangement joins TRBV12-3 or TRBV12-4 to TRBJ1-5, with D possibly TRBD1 on 5 matching bases. The V end lost 1 base, the J end lost 7 bases, and 14 bases lay between the germline ends. This CDR3 has 15 amino acids. The CDR3 coding sequence is TGTGCCAGCAGTTTAGATGGGGGGGTAGGGCAGCCCCAGCATTTT. It codes for CASSLDGGVGQPQHF.

This clonotype appeared many times. CDR3 in amino acids: CASSLGLGNEQYF. Written as DNA, the CDR3 is TGTGCCAGCAGCTTGGGACTAGGTAACGAGCAGTACTTC. This chain joins TRBV7-2 and TRBJ2-7; 8 bases are shared with TRBD2. J lost 5 bases, V lost 3 bases, and 3 bases had no gene match. The CDR3 has 13 amino acids. CDR1 and CDR2 from the germline V gene are SGHTA and FQGNSA. The full variable domain, its missing parts supplied by reference TRBV7-2 and TRBJ2-7, is GAGVSQSPSNKVTEKGKDVELRCDPISGHTALYWYRQSLGQGLEFLIYFQGNSAPDKSGLPSDRFSAERTGGSVSTLTIQRTQQEDSAVYLCASSLGLGNEQYFGPGTRLTVT.

This clonotype was counted ten times or more. The genes are TRBV30 and TRBJ1-3; D might be TRBD1 (5 bases). Germline values: CDR1 GTSNPN, CDR2 SVGIG (reference sequence). The CDR3 totals 15 residues. Trimming took 4 bases from V and 1 from J, leaving 14 bases between them. The CDR3 DNA follows: TGTGCCTGGAATCCGGGGCAAAGATCTGGAAACACCATATATTTT. This gives the protein CAWNPGQRSGNTIYF.

This clonotype was picked up a small number of times. The V call is TRBV30, the J call TRBJ1-1; D ambiguous. Trimming stripped 3 bases from V and 6 bases from J, with 14 bases between. Germline lookup yields CDR1 GTSNPN and CDR2 SVGIG (reference sequence). This CDR3 comprises 13 residues. Here the CDR3 DNA reads TGTGCCTGGAGGAAAAGCGCTGGGTCTGAAGCTTTCTTT. Translation: CAWRKSAGSEAFF.

This clonotype was seen more than once but under ten times. V gene TRBV5-1 combines with J gene TRBJ2-5, with TRBD1 matching over 9 bases. CDR1 is SGHRS and CDR2 is YFSETQ in the germline V gene. The CDR3 contains 16 residues. The ends lost 3 bases at V and 2 bases at J; junction bases unmatched: 8. The CDR3 here is CASSSRQGEFQETQYF. CDR3 DNA sequence: TGCGCCAGCAGCTCCCGACAGGGGGAATTTCAAGAGACCCAGTACTTC. The whole variable domain, remainder taken from reference TRBV5-1 and TRBJ2-5, is KAGVTQTPRYLIKTRGQQVTLSCSPISGHRSVSWYQQTPGQGLQFLFEYFSETQRNKGNFPGRFSGRQFSNSRSEMNVSTLELGDSALYLCASSSRQGEFQETQYFGPGTRLLVL.

In regard to this clonotype: This may stem from a read error, because a much larger clone lies one nucleotide away. The conserved final phenylalanine or tryptophan is absent from the CDR3, which likely points to a read error. The V gene is TRBV11-2, the J gene TRBJ2-1; maybe TRBD2 (6 bases). This CDR3 spans 15 amino acids. The V gene lost 4 bases and the J gene lost 9 bases, with 19 bases spanning the gap. CDR1 and CDR2 from the germline V gene are SGHAT and FQNNGV. The CDR3 reads CASSSGLHGSGEQFY. In DNA form, the CDR3 reads TGTGCCAGCAGCTCGGGACTCCACGGCAGTGGTGAGCAGTTCTAC.

At least ten counts were recorded for this clonotype. The chain combines TRBV2 with TRBJ2-3; TRBD1 agrees at 7 bases. The CDR3 totals 16 residues. The germline CDR1 and CDR2 sequences are SNHLY and FYNNEI. V dropped 7 bases and J dropped 0; count of bases not matched to a gene: 10. The CDR3 nucleotides are TGTGCCAGCACCCTGGGGGACAGACGAAGCACAGATACGCAGTATTTT. Translation gives CASTLGDRRSTDTQYF.

In this sample, this clonotype turned up many times. This rearrangement joins TRBV10-3 to TRBJ1-3; D may be TRBD1 (6 bases). Germline values: CDR1 ENHRY, CDR2 SYGVKD. This CDR3 comprises 15 residues. The V end was cut by 5 bases, the J end by 2 bases, with 13 bases between. The chain's CDR3 is CAISPGRGAGNTIYF. The CDR3 nucleotides are TGTGCCATCAGTCCAGGCAGGGGCGCTGGAAACACCATATATTTT.

The V call is TRBV6-1, the J call TRBJ1-1; no clear D. The CDR3 consists of 11 residues. The V and J ends lost 11 bases and 1 base respectively, with 8 bases between them. CDR1 is MNHNS and CDR2 is SASEGT in the germline V gene. This CDR3 is CAGFGNTEAFF. The CDR3 DNA reads TGTGCCGGGTTTGGGAACACTGAAGCTTTCTTT.

This clonotype was seen at least ten times. The chain is built from TRBV12-3 or TRBV12-4 and TRBJ2-2; D is ambiguous. CDR3 length equals 14 residues. Deletions cut 1 base from V and 4 bases from J, with 7 bases between. The CDR3 protein is CASSLGRSTGELFF. The CDR3 DNA is TGTGCCAGCAGTTTAGGCAGGAGCACCGGGGAGCTGTTTTTT.

This clonotype was seen repeatedly, ten times or more. The J gene is TRBJ1-5, the V gene TRBV6-6, with TRBD1 matching 7 bases. The germline V gene encodes CDR1 MNHNY and CDR2 SVGAGI (reference sequence). The CDR3 has 17 residues. V lost 6 bases, J lost 0 bases, and 11 bases stayed unmatched. The CDR3 protein is CASSTDRAQFSNQPQHF. CDR3 DNA: TGTGCCAGCAGCACCGACAGGGCGCAATTTAGCAATCAGCCCCAGCATTTT.

This clonotype is termed medium-sized (0.01 to 0.1%). The chain uses TRBV7-3 and TRBJ2-3; the D gene is possibly TRBD1 (5 bases). There are 16 residues in the CDR3. Trimming stripped 5 bases from V and 3 bases from J, with 18 bases between. Germline loops: CDR1 SGHTA, CDR2 FQGTGA. In DNA form, the CDR3 reads TGTGCCAGCAGCGCTACAGGCGTAGCAGTGACAGATACGCAGTATTTT. It codes for CASSATGVAVTDTQYF.

This clonotype was recorded at least ten times. The chain employs TRBV18 and TRBJ1-1; the D gene is possibly TRBD1 (6 bases). V lost 1 base to trimming and J lost 3 bases, with 12 bases between them. This CDR3 contains 15 residues. From germline, CDR1 is KGHSH and CDR2 LQKENI. The CDR3 region has the DNA TGTGCCAGCTCACCACAACAGGGTTTGGACACTGAAGCTTTCTTT. Translation gives CASSPQQGLDTEAFF.